Listed below are T cell receptor beta chains from one sample, sequenced in a study of shared clonotypes between healthy human individuals. Produced via immunoSEQ multiplex PCR; TCRdb's table is partial and in-frame only. The sample holds about 1.1 million clones; around 78% are singletons and the top ten take roughly 0.61%. Sequencing was carried out using memory CD4+ T cells from PBMCs. These receptors were obtained from a man between 18 and 35 years old in good health. Some clones in this sample may be carry-over from other donors' samples. The CDR3 runs from the conserved cysteine through the conserved F or W.

j_gene: TRBJ2-7
v_gene: TRBV7-2
CDR3aa: CASSYDRGPYEQYF

j_gene: TRBJ2-1
v_gene: TRBV5-8
CDR3aa: CASSLAGDSYNEQFF

j_gene: TRBJ2-1
v_gene: TRBV7-3
CDR3aa: CASSPAGGSYNEQFF

j_gene: TRBJ2-1
v_gene: TRBV4-2
CDR3aa: CASSRGGTSVYNEQFF

j_gene: TRBJ2-7
v_gene: TRBV25-1
CDR3aa: CASSNLGLAGAYEQYF

j_gene: TRBJ2-5
v_gene: TRBV4-2
CDR3aa: CASSEATTWGQETQYF

j_gene: TRBJ2-1
v_gene: TRBV9
CDR3aa: CASSAQANEQFF

j_gene: TRBJ2-5
v_gene: TRBV11-2
CDR3aa: CASSSGLAGGWETQYF

j_gene: TRBJ1-2
v_gene: TRBV19
CDR3aa: CASSIPRAGYGYTF

j_gene: TRBJ2-3
v_gene: TRBV5-1
CDR3aa: CASSLASGDTQYF

j_gene: TRBJ2-3
v_gene: TRBV5-1
CDR3aa: CASSRIQGPDPDTQYF

j_gene: TRBJ1-5
v_gene: TRBV6-6
CDR3aa: CASSLFRGAYNQPQHF

j_gene: TRBJ2-6
v_gene: TRBV28
CDR3aa: CASSLEVGRSSGANVLTF

j_gene: TRBJ2-7
v_gene: TRBV5-6
CDR3aa: CASSLGLAGDYEQYF

j_gene: TRBJ2-2
v_gene: TRBV28
CDR3aa: CASSLTSGNTGELFF

j_gene: TRBJ1-2
v_gene: TRBV27
CDR3aa: CASSLVGTGHYGYTF

j_gene: TRBJ2-6
v_gene: TRBV19
CDR3aa: CASSIGGSGANVLTF

j_gene: TRBJ2-1
v_gene: TRBV5-6
CDR3aa: CASSLAGQRPSYNEQFF

j_gene: TRBJ2-7
v_gene: TRBV5-4
CDR3aa: CASSLGGAGTREQYF

j_gene: TRBJ1-2
v_gene: TRBV5-1
CDR3aa: CASSLDGSSTWDGYTF

j_gene: TRBJ2-2
v_gene: TRBV30
CDR3aa: CAWRGTGFTGELFF

j_gene: TRBJ2-3
v_gene: TRBV28
CDR3aa: CAGNSGRGDTQYF

j_gene: TRBJ2-7
v_gene: TRBV5-1
CDR3aa: CASSLWGGGTGEQYF

j_gene: TRBJ1-1
v_gene: TRBV7-2
CDR3aa: CASSVTGTMNTEAFF

j_gene: -
v_gene: TRBV28
CDR3aa: CASSLTGGYEQYF

j_gene: TRBJ2-3
v_gene: TRBV6-6
CDR3aa: CASTPGGLAGQAQYF

j_gene: TRBJ2-3
v_gene: TRBV5-4
CDR3aa: CASSFYSDTQYF